The rows below give T cell receptor beta chains drawn from one sample of a study of blood T cell repertoires in COVID-19. Here immunoSEQ multiplex PCR was the method, and the copy in TCRdb shows in-frame clones only, minus some. The sample records some 60,000 clones, approximately 90% being singletons. Sequenced sample: peripheral blood. The receptor source for this set is a human donor in a cohort sampled during active COVID-19. CDR3s include the opening cysteine and the closing phenylalanine or tryptophan. A D gene is named only where the DNA matches it firmly.

16,.,TRBJ1-5,TRBV3-1/TRBV3-2,CASSQGGGAGNQPQHF,TGTGCCAGCAGCCAAGGAGGTGGGGCCGGCAATCAGCCCCAGCATTTT
15,TRBD1,TRBJ2-7,TRBV24-1,CATSEGTGGRYEQYF,TGTGCCACCAGTGAAGGGACAGGGGGCAGGTACGAGCAGTACTTC
13,.,TRBJ2-1,TRBV6-6,CASTRSSYNEQFF,TGTGCCAGCACCCGCAGCTCCTACAATGAGCAGTTCTTC
17,.,TRBJ2-7,TRBV5-1,CASSLGALGVGSYEQYF,TGCGCCAGCAGCTTGGGGGCCTTGGGTGTGGGCTCCTACGAGCAGTACTTC
13,TRBD1,TRBJ1-2,TRBV7-2,CASSPGTGYGYTF,TGTGCCAGCAGCCCCGGGACAGGCTATGGCTACACCTTC
13,TRBD2,TRBJ2-7,TRBV4-1,CASSRTSSYEQYF,TGCGCCAGCAGCCGGACTAGCTCCTACGAGCAGTACTTC
16,.,TRBJ2-1,TRBV7-7,CASSDSATSGRHEQFF,TGTGCCAGCAGTGATTCGGCGACTAGTGGTCGGCATGAGCAGTTCTTC
17,.,TRBJ1-6,TRBV15,CATSRGQLSSYNSPLHF,TGTGCCACCAGCAGAGGACAGCTTAGCTCCTATAATTCACCCCTCCACTTT
18,.,TRBJ2-1,TRBV4-1,CASSQDLRQSSSYNEQFF,TGCGCCAGCAGCCAAGACCTAAGACAGTCTAGCTCCTACAATGAGCAGTTCTTC
14,.,TRBJ2-1,TRBV11-2,CASSLGVVANEQFF,TGTGCCAGCAGCTTAGGGGTAGTAGCCAATGAGCAGTTCTTC
14,.,TRBJ2-2,TRBV28,CASSLGTTPGELFF,TGTGCCAGCAGCCTCGGGACAACGCCCGGGGAGCTGTTTTTT